The 19 T cell receptor beta chains given below trace back to one sample, sequenced in a study of blood T cells in healthy people across ages. A J-beta primer mix and a sample-barcoded 5' primer were used in a second PCR of about 7 to 12 cycles. A single record per CDR3 protein comes from TCRdb applying MiXCR to the 5' RACE reads. The sample consists of about 780,000 distinct CDR3 sequences, around 68% of them appearing once. What was sequenced was blood. The source is a man under 40 in good health.

This chain joins TRBV20-1 and TRBJ2-5, with TRBD2 matching 10 bases. This CDR3 comprises 18 residues. Germline V gene lookup returns CDR1 DFQATT and CDR2 SNEGSKA (reference sequence). The trim removed 0 bases at V and 4 bases at J, leaving 14 bases unmatched. The CDR3 loop is CSARDGLAGDHKRETQYF. DNA for the CDR3: TGCAGTGCTAGAGATGGTCTAGCGGGGGACCACAAGAGAGAGACCCAGTACTTC.

The chain has TRBV14 and TRBJ1-1; D is possibly TRBD1 (5 bases). The CDR3 length is 14 residues. The germline V and J ends were trimmed by 2 bases and 4 bases, with 11 bases remaining between them. Looked up from germline, CDR1 is SGHDN and CDR2 is FVKESK. The CDR3 here is CASSQTPGSTEAFF. For the CDR3, the DNA is TGTGCCAGCAGCCAAACCCCAGGGTCCACTGAAGCTTTCTTT. Filled out from reference TRBV14 and TRBJ1-1, the complete variable domain reads EAGVTQFPSHSVIEKGQTVTLRCDPISGHDNLYWYRRVMGKEIKFLLHFVKESKQDESGMPNNRFLAERTGGTYSTLKVQPAELEDSGVYFCASSQTPGSTEAFFGQGTRLTVV.

The chain carries TRBV14 and TRBJ1-2; D call uncertain. With 4 bases removed from V and 8 bases from J, the gap between germline ends came to 20 bases. Germline V gives CDR1 SGHDN, CDR2 FVKESK. This CDR3 contains 15 residues. The CDR3: CASSPRTVSTSGYTF. The CDR3 DNA follows: TGTGCCAGCAGCCCAAGGACCGTTTCGACTAGCGGCTACACCTTC.

This chain uses TRBV12-3 or TRBV12-4 with TRBJ2-1; D perhaps matches TRBD2 (5 bases). V lost 11 bases and J 7 bases, leaving 12 bases between the germline ends. The CDR3 covers 11 residues. The CDR3, as DNA: TGTGCCGCCGGCGGGCGAAATGAGCAGTTCTTC. This gives the protein CAAGGRNEQFF.

The chain couples TRBV20-1 to TRBJ2-7; D may be TRBD2 (7 bases). CDR1 is DFQATT, CDR2 SNEGSKA, per germline (reference sequence). This CDR3 contains 15 residues. Deletions cut 2 bases from V and 5 bases from J, with 19 bases between. The CDR3 region has the DNA TGCAGTGCTAGATCGTCTAGGGAGGGGGTCGACGAGCAGTACTTC. Encoded protein: CSARSSREGVDEQYF.

V is TRBV7-9 and J is TRBJ2-1; TRBD2 agrees at 7 bases. The ends lost 4 bases at V and 3 bases at J; junction bases unmatched: 3. The CDR3 loop spans 14 amino acids. Germline V gives CDR1 SEHNR, CDR2 FQNEAQ (reference sequence). The CDR3 is CASSSAGDYNEQFF. The CDR3, as DNA: TGTGCCAGCAGCTCCGCGGGAGACTACAATGAGCAGTTCTTC.

V and J are TRBV28 and TRBJ2-7, with D possibly matching TRBD1 (5 bases). The CDR3 spans 16 residues. V lost 2 bases, J lost 2 bases, and 16 bases lay in between. CDR1 and CDR2 (germline): MDHEN, SYDVKM. Here the CDR3 DNA reads TGTGCCAGCAGTTTACGGAGCCGACAGTGGCCCTACGAGCAGTACTTC. Translated, it gives CASSLRSRQWPYEQYF.

This chain connects TRBV28 to TRBJ1-2; D unresolved. The CDR3 has 13 residues. Deletions cut 5 bases from V and 6 bases from J, with 13 bases between. Germline V gene data show CDR1 as MDHEN and CDR2 as SYDVKM. CDR3 nucleotides: TGTGCCAGCAGTCCCCCCCACGGCAATGGCTACACCTTC. This gives the protein CASSPPHGNGYTF.

V is TRBV12-3 or TRBV12-4 and J is TRBJ2-7; D is unresolved. V dropped 1 base and J dropped 2 bases, with 9 bases sitting between them. The CDR3 length is 14 residues. The CDR3 reads CASSLEVVTYEQYF. In nucleotides, the CDR3 is TGTGCCAGCAGTTTAGAGGTGGTCACCTACGAGCAGTACTTC.

The chain links TRBV9 to TRBJ2-7, with TRBD1 identical over 8 bases. V gave up 8 bases and J gave up 2 bases; unmatched junction bases: 9. The CDR3 loop spans 14 amino acids. Per germline, CDR1 SGDLS and CDR2 YYNGEE. CDR3 residues: CASSRVGQAYEQYF. The CDR3 bases are TGTGCCAGTTCCAGGGTGGGACAGGCCTACGAGCAGTACTTC.

The DNA for the CDR3 is TGCAGCGTTGAAGGTCTCTCAGGGACAGGCGATGAGCAGTTCTTC. Translated: CSVEGLSGTGDEQFF. The chain employs TRBV29-1 and TRBJ2-1, with 8 bases lining up with TRBD1. Germline V CDR1 and CDR2: SQVTM, ANQGSEA. This CDR3 has 15 residues. The ends lost 1 base at V and 8 bases at J; junction bases unmatched: 10.

The J gene is TRBJ2-5, the V gene TRBV29-1, with a tentative D call TRBD2 (5 bases). Germline V gene sequence: CDR1 SQVTM, CDR2 ANQGSEA. Trimming took off 8 bases at V and 4 bases at J, with 11 bases between the two ends. CDR3 length equals 11 residues. The CDR3: CSTSEGETQYF. The CDR3 coding sequence is TGCAGCACCAGTGAGGGAGAGACCCAGTACTTC.

The rearrangement uses TRBV7-3 and TRBJ1-6; D possibly corresponds to TRBD1 (5 bases). The CDR3 length is 14 residues. Deletions cut 4 bases from V and 7 bases from J, with 11 bases between. From germline, CDR1 is SGHTA and CDR2 FQGTGA. CDR3 residues: CASSSGTPNSPLHF. The CDR3 coding sequence is TGTGCCAGCAGCTCCGGGACGCCAAATTCACCCCTCCACTTT.

This chain links TRBV29-1 with TRBJ2-1; D perhaps matches TRBD1 (6 bases). The CDR3 extends over 11 amino acids. Per the germline V gene, CDR1 is SQVTM and CDR2 is ANQGSEA. Between the trimmed V and J ends, which lost 4 bases and 8 bases, there was a span of 9 bases. The CDR3, as DNA: TGCAGCGTTGCCGCAGGGGATGAGCAGTTCTTC. Protein: CSVAAGDEQFF.

The chain employs TRBV5-1 and TRBJ1-1; D gene ambiguous. Trimming took 2 bases from V and 6 from J, leaving 11 bases between them. The CDR3 contains 13 residues. Germline V gene data show CDR1 as SGHRS and CDR2 as YFSETQ. The CDR3 sequence: CASSLTEKSEAFF. The DNA for the CDR3 is TGCGCCAGCAGCTTAACCGAGAAGTCTGAAGCTTTCTTT.

In its sample, this clonotype was seen once. This chain joins TRBV12-3 or TRBV12-4 and TRBJ2-1; D might be TRBD2 (5 bases). The CDR3 is made up of 15 amino acids. V lost 5 bases and J 7 bases, leaving 18 bases between the germline ends. The CDR3 reads CASSPAVLAFNEQFF. The CDR3 DNA reads TGTGCCAGCAGTCCAGCGGTTCTGGCCTTTAATGAGCAGTTCTTC.

This clonotype turned up a few times. The gene calls are TRBV7-6 and TRBJ2-6; D call uncertain. CDR3 length: 16 residues. V dropped 1 base and J dropped 0 bases, with 7 bases sitting between them. Germline lookup yields CDR1 SGHVS and CDR2 FNYEAQ. DNA for the CDR3: TGTGCCAGCAGCTTAGAAGTAGGCTCTGGGGCCAACGTCCTGACTTTC. Its protein product is CASSLEVGSGANVLTF.

The rearrangement joins TRBV29-1 to TRBJ2-4, with 7 bases lining up with TRBD1. V lost 5 bases and J lost 6; bases outside the gene matches: 10. Germline V gene data show CDR1 as SQVTM and CDR2 as ANQGSEA. This CDR3 spans 14 amino acids. The CDR3 loop is CSVSIDRAVNIQYF. CDR3 nucleotides: TGCAGCGTTTCTATAGACAGGGCGGTAAACATTCAGTACTTC.

The chain uses TRBV5-1 and TRBJ2-3; possibly TRBD1 or TRBD2 for D (5 bases each). The CDR3 length is 16 residues. Germline CDR1 is SGHRS and CDR2 is YFSETQ. V was pared by 0 bases and J by 2 bases, with 13 bases between. The CDR3 DNA reads TGCGCCAGCAGCTTGGACGGGGCCCTTTTCACAGATACGCAGTATTTT. Protein: CASSLDGALFTDTQYF.